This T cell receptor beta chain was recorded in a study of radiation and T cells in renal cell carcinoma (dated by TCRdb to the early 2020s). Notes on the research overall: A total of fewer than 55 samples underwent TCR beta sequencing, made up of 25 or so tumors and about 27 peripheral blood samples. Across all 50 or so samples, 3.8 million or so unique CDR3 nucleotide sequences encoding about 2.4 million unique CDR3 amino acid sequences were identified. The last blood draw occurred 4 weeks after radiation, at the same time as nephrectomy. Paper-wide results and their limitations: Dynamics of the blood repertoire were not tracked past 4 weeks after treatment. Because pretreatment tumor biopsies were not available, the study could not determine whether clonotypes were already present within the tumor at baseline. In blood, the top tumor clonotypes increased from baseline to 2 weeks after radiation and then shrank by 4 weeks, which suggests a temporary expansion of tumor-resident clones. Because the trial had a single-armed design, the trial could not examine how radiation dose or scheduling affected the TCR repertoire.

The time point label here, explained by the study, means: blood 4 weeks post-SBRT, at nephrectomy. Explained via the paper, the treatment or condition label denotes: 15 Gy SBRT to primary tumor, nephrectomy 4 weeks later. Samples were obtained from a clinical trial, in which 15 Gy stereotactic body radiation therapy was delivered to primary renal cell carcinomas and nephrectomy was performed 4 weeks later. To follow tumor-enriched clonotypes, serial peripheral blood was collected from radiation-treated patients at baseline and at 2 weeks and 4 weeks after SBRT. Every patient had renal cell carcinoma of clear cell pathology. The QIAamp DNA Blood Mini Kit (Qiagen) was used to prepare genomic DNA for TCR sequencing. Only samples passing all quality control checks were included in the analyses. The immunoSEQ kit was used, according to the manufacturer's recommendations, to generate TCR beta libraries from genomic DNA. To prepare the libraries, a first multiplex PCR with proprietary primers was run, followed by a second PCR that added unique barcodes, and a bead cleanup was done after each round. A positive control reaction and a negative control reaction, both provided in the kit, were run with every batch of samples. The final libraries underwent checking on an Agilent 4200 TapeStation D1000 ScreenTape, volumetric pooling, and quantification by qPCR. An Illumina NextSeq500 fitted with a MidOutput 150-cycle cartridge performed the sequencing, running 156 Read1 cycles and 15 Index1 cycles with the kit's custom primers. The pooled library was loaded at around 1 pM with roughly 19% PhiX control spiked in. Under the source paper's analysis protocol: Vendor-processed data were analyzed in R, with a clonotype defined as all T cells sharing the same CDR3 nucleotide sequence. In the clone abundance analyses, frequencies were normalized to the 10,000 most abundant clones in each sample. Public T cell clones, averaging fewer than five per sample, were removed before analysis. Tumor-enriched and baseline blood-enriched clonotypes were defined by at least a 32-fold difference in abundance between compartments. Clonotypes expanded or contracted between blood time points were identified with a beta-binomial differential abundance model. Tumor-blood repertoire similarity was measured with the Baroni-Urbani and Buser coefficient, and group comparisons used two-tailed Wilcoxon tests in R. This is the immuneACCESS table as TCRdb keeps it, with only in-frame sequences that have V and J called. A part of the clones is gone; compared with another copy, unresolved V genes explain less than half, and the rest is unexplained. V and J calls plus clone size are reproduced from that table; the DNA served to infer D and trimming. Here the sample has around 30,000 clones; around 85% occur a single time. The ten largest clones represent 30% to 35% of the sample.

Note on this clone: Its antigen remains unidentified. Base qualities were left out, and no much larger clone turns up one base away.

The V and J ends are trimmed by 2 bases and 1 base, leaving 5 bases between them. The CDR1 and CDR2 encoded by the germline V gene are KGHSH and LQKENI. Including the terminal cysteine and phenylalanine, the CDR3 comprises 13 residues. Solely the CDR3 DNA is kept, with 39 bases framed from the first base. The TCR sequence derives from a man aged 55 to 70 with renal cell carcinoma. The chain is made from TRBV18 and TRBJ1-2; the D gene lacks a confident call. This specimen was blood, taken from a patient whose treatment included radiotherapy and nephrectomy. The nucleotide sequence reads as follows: TGTGCCAGCTCACCAAAGAATAACTATGGCTACACCTTC. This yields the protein CASSPKNNYGYTF.